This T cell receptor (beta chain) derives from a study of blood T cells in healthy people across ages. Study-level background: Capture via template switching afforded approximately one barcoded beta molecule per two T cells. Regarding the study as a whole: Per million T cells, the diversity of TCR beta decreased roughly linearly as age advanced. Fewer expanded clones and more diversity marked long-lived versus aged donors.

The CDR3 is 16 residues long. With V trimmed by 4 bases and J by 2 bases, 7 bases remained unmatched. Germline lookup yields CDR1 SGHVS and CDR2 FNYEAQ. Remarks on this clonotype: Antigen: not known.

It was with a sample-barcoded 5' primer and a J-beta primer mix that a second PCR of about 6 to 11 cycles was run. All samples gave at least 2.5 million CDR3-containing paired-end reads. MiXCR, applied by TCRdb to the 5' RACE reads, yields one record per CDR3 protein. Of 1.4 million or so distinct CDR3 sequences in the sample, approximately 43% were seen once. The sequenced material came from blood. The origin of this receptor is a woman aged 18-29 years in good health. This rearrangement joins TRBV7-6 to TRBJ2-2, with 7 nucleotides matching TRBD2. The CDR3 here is CASSSDRDYNTGELFF. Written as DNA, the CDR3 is TGTGCCAGCAGCTCGGACCGGGACTATAACACCGGGGAGCTGTTTTTT.